Each of the 4 T cell receptor beta chains below was sequenced from the same sample in a study of cytomegalovirus exposure and HLA in healthy donors. The PCR ran on 60 Vbeta and 13 Jbeta primers. Profiled with immunoSEQ multiplex PCR; TCRdb holds only in-frame clones, not every one. The table shows some 45,000 clones, with roughly 47% occurring only once. Sequenced input: PBMCs. All receptors derive from a human donor in good health.

The chain recombines TRBV9 with TRBJ1-2; 9 bases match TRBD1. Trimming took 0 bases from V and 8 from J; bases not matched to a gene: 14. Germline V CDR1 and CDR2: SGDLS, YYNGEE. This CDR3 is built from 17 residues. This CDR3 is CASSVDRATGGVSGYTF. The CDR3 DNA reads as TGTGCCAGCAGCGTAGACCGCGCGACAGGGGGAGTCAGCGGCTACACCTTC.

This clone has more than one count but fewer than ten. At the DNA level, this CDR3 is encoded by other sequences in the same sample as well. The gene calls are TRBV19 and TRBJ1-5, with TRBD1 identical over 9 bases. This CDR3 comprises 13 residues. V was pared by 6 bases and J by 7 bases, with 4 bases of the junction left unmatched. Germline V lookup: CDR1 LNHDA, CDR2 SQIVND (reference sequence). DNA for the CDR3: TGTGCCAGTAGCGGGACAGGGCGACAGCCCCAGCATTTT. It translates to CASSGTGRQPQHF.

V gene TRBV2 combines with J gene TRBJ2-7; TRBD1 matches 7 bases. There are 14 residues in the CDR3. V lost 7 bases and J lost 2; bases outside the gene matches: 8. Germline V gene sequence: CDR1 SNHLY, CDR2 FYNNEI. CDR3 DNA sequence: TGTGCCAGCATCCTACAGGGGCGCCCCTACGAGCAGTACTTC. Residues: CASILQGRPYEQYF. Combining the CDR3 with reference TRBV2 and TRBJ2-7 gives the whole variable domain EPEVTQTPSHQVTQMGQEVILRCVPISNHLYFYWYRQILGQKVEFLVSFYNNEISEKSEIFDDQFSVERPDGSNFTLKIRSTKLEDSAMYFCASILQGRPYEQYFGPGTRLTVT.

This rearrangement joins TRBV4-2 to TRBJ1-3; perhaps TRBD1 as D (5 bases). CDR3 length: 16 amino acids. Germline lookup yields CDR1 LGHNA and CDR2 YNFKEQ. Trimming removed 0 bases from V and 0 bases from J, with 9 bases in between. The CDR3 DNA reads TGTGCCAGCAGCCAAGAAACAGGCGACTCTGGAAACACCATATATTTT. Translated: CASSQETGDSGNTIYF.